What follows is one TCR beta chain and its context. This clonotype occurred many times. No cognate antigen has been identified for it. No base-level quality is on record; no much larger clone is a single base apart. These data originate in a study of human T cells and chemical hapten exposure (dated by TCRdb to the early 2020s). For context, the study as a whole: For sensitization, 2% DPC in acetone was applied to a roughly 2 cm by roughly 2 cm area of upper inner arm skin. Libraries were pooled for sequencing, and variation in per-sample TCR yields was attributed mainly to small differences in library volumes within the pool. About 28 alopecia patients gave blood for TCR sequencing at one to four time points (pre-sensitization, 2, 6 and 24 weeks). Throughout the roughly 25-week study period, patients were also given weekly therapeutic DPC doses on the scalp. Blood samples were taken from patients before sensitization (week 0) and at 2, 6 and about 24 weeks after DPC sensitization. Patch testing was performed on the upper back with Finn chambers containing 0.01% DPC, and the patch tests were scored after 6 days according to International Contact Dermatitis Research Group standards. This study followed changes in the peripheral blood TCR repertoire in vivo during primary and secondary sensitization of alopecia patients to the hapten diphenylcyclopropenone (DPC). The mostly female patient cohort included alopecia areata with under or over 50% scalp involvement, alopecia totalis and alopecia universalis. The research as a whole found: Significantly more large CDR3 similarity clusters were formed by expanded TCRs than by pre-sensitization or healthy control sets, consistent with antigen-driven responses. DPC sensitization did not change how many TCRs were above 1 in 1000 frequency, and no evidence was found of alterations in global repertoire structure. All patients had alopecia, a presumed autoimmune disease, so their immune response might differ from that of healthy individuals. Patch test score was positively correlated with the number of PT1 expanded TCRs, with significance at thresholds 8, 16 and 32 but not at 4. After repeated subsampling, changes were observed in the strength of the expansion versus patch-test correlation and in the threshold at which the correlation became significant.

V trim: 5 bases; J trim: 9 bases; unmatched bases: 6. Including the terminal cysteine and phenylalanine, the CDR3 comprises 14 residues. CDR3 DNA only is kept here, 42 bases in frame from base 1. For CDR1 and CDR2, the germline V gene lists SGHVS and FNYEAQ. The library was prepared using RACE. The instrument was a NextSeq 500. During library preparation, unique molecular identifiers were attached to individual cDNA molecules so that TCRs could be counted in a quantitative, reproducible way. Each blood RNA sample was used to sequence both TCR alpha and TCR beta chains. The paper's data handling went like this. Samples had a median of about 90,000 TCRs, with a range from roughly 23,224 to 750,000. The Decombinator software suite was used to annotate V, J and CDR3 in the TCR reads. Every sample was subsampled to the same number of TCRs (28,000) for the PS versus PT1 abundance plots. Expanded TCRs were defined as absent before sensitization and observed at least eight times at the 2-week time point. TCRdb applied fastp at Q25 and MiXCR to the public reads, then kept only in-frame beta chains. Rows with a matching CDR3 protein are joined into one entry that keeps the most common DNA and genes. The V and J calls here are based on TCRdb, not the publication. Within this sample are 62,000 or so distinct CDR3 sequences, with approximately 10% of them counted one time only. The ten top clones hold approximately 5% of the sample.

The intended sense of this specimen's time point label: pre-sensitization, week 0. What the treatment or condition label conveys for this sample: therapeutic diphenylcyclopropenone sensitization with weekly scalp DPC. Blood at each patch-test visit was drawn before the patch test was applied. Patients were considered eligible if aged 18 to 70, diagnosed with alopecia and deemed suitable for DPC therapy, and patients were excluded if pregnant. Unfractionated whole blood was collected in Tempus Blood RNA tubes, and total RNA was extracted from that blood. Sequenced here: whole blood, sampled in connection with sensitization to the hapten diphenylcyclopropenone (DPC). The chain is made from TRBV7-6 and TRBJ2-1; TRBD2 matches 11 bases in the middle. The origin of this receptor is a woman between 50 and 59 years old with alopecia areata. Some clones in this sample may be carry-over from other donors' samples. The CDR3 reads as follows: CASSPTSGSFEQFF. The DNA sequence is TGTGCCAGCAGCCCAACTAGCGGGAGTTTTGAGCAGTTCTTC.